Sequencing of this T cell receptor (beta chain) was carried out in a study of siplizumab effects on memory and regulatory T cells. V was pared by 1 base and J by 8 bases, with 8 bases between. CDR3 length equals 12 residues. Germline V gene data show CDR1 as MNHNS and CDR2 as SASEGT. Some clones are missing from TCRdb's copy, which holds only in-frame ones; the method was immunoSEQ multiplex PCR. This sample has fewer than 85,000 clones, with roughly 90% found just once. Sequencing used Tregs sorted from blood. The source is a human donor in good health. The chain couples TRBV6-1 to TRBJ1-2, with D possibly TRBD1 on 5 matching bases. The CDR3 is CASSEGRGGYTF. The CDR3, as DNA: TGTGCCAGCAGTGAAGGGCGGGGCGGCTACACCTTC.